This T cell receptor (beta chain) was identified in a study of blood T cell repertoires in COVID-19. The wider study: Specimens from acute and convalescent COVID-19 originated in the United States, Italy and Spain.

Assay: immunoSEQ multiplex PCR; the TCRdb copy retains only in-frame clones and omits some. The sample has some 140,000 clones, roughly 79% seen once. The CDR3 runs 16 residues. The V and J ends lost 1 base and 3 bases, in that order; junction bases with no gene match: 4. The V gene's germline CDR1 is SGHTA and CDR2 FQGNSA. The rearrangement joins TRBV7-2 to TRBJ2-7, with TRBD2 identical over 12 bases. Sequenced: peripheral blood. This TCR was recovered from a woman aged 55-70 years with active or convalescent COVID-19. The CDR3 is CASSLETSGRHYEQYF. The CDR3 DNA sequence: TGTGCCAGCAGCTTAGAAACTAGCGGGAGGCACTACGAGCAGTACTTC.